Shown below are 19 T cell receptor beta chains from a single sample sequenced in a study of CD8 T cells in ankylosing spondylitis. Findings and limits, study-wide: What seemed typical of ankylosing spondylitis blood was a TCR beta motif built from under 10 highly homologous variants.

Their recognized antigens are unknown. TCRdb re-derived calls from the 5' RACE reads in MiXCR, one entry per CDR3 protein. This repertoire shows hundreds of thousands of distinct CDR3 sequences, approximately 12% found once; its top ten account for under 7.5%. Sequences were obtained from blood, either unsorted or a sorted T cell fraction (not recorded which). The receptor source for this set is a male donor with ankylosing spondylitis.

This clonotype turned up a few times. The chain couples TRBV7-6 to TRBJ2-5; a weak D match, TRBD1 (5 bases). The CDR3 covers 14 residues. Between the trimmed V and J ends, which lost 5 bases and 4 bases, there was a span of 14 bases. CDR1 SGHVS and CDR2 FNYEAQ come from the germline V gene. DNA for the CDR3: TGTGCCAGCAGCCACGACAGTTTAGGAGAGACCCAGTACTTC. The encoded protein is CASSHDSLGETQYF.

The V gene is TRBV20-1, the J gene TRBJ2-1, with 9 nucleotides matching TRBD1. Looked up from germline, CDR1 is DFQATT and CDR2 is SNEGSKA (reference sequence). Trimming took 3 bases from V and 5 from J; bases not matched to a gene: 8. The CDR3 spans 15 residues. The CDR3 loop reads CSASGPGQGNNEQFF. Here the CDR3 DNA reads TGCAGTGCTAGTGGACCGGGACAGGGTAACAATGAGCAGTTCTTC.

This clonotype was seen a few times. The chain employs TRBV3-1 and TRBJ2-3; 7 bases fit TRBD1. Germline loops: CDR1 LGHDT, CDR2 YNNKEL (reference sequence). V shed 5 bases and J 2 bases; nucleotides not matched to a gene: 10. There are 16 residues in the CDR3. This CDR3 is CASSSTMDRLTDTQYF. Written as DNA, the CDR3 is TGTGCCAGCAGCTCGACGATGGACAGGCTCACAGATACGCAGTATTTT.

This clonotype was seen many times. CDR3: CASSSQGQGNTEAFF. CDR3 DNA: TGCGCCAGCAGCTCGCAAGGACAGGGGAACACTGAAGCTTTCTTT. This chain joins TRBV5-1 and TRBJ1-1; 8 bases fit TRBD1. Germline V gene lookup returns CDR1 SGHRS and CDR2 YFSETQ. Unmatched junction bases numbered 5, after V lost 3 bases and J lost 1 base. This CDR3 spans 15 amino acids.

This clonotype was detected many times. The chain is built from TRBV3-1 and TRBJ1-5, with 9 bases that match TRBD1. Germline CDR1 reads LGHDT; CDR2 reads YNNKEL (reference sequence). The CDR3 extends over 17 amino acids. With V trimmed by 3 bases and J by 3 bases, 9 bases remained unmatched. The CDR3 region is CASSHTGTGKTNQPQHF. The DNA for the CDR3 is TGTGCCAGCAGCCATACCGGGACAGGGAAAACCAATCAGCCCCAGCATTTT.

This clonotype was seen at least ten times. V usage is TRBV29-1 and J usage is TRBJ2-7; 8 bases fit TRBD1. The CDR3 runs to 12 residues. Trimming at V came to 7 bases and at J to 6 bases, leaving 8 bases not matched to a gene. CDR1 SQVTM and CDR2 ANQGSEA come from the germline V gene. This chain's CDR3 is CSATGDFGEQYF. CDR3 nucleotides: TGCAGCGCGACAGGGGATTTCGGCGAGCAGTACTTC.

This clonotype was seen at least ten times. The genes are TRBV16 and TRBJ2-1, with a tentative D call TRBD1 (5 bases). Trimming left V 4 bases short and J 5 bases short, with 12 bases between. The CDR3 has 14 amino acids. The germline V gene encodes CDR1 KGHSY and CDR2 FQNENV. The CDR3 loop is CASSLQQENNEQFF. DNA for the CDR3: TGTGCCAGCAGCCTTCAACAGGAGAACAATGAGCAGTTCTTC.

Here the CDR3 DNA reads TGTGCCAGCACCGCGGACTATGGCTACACCTTC. This gives the protein CASTADYGYTF. V is TRBV7-9 and J is TRBJ1-2, with D hard to call. Trimming took 7 bases from V and 3 from J, leaving 6 bases between them. The CDR3 loop spans 11 amino acids. Germline V lookup: CDR1 SEHNR, CDR2 FQNEAQ (reference sequence).

This clonotype came up many times. The V and J genes are TRBV7-9 and TRBJ2-5, with 7 bases matching TRBD1. Germline CDR1 reads SEHNR; CDR2 reads FQNEAQ (reference sequence). The CDR3 has 13 amino acids. Here the CDR3 DNA reads TGTTATGGGGACAGCACGCCGGAAGAGACCCAGTACTTC. Translation gives CYGDSTPEETQYF.

This clonotype turned up a few times. The chain combines TRBV29-1 with TRBJ1-6; TRBD1 agrees at 8 bases. The J segment lost 9 bases and the V segment lost 5 bases, leaving 12 bases of the junction unmatched. The CDR3 sequence is 15 residues long. Germline V gene data show CDR1 as SQVTM and CDR2 as ANQGSEA. The DNA for the CDR3 is TGCAGCGTTCGACAGGGGACTGCTCCGTCTTCACCCCTCCACTTT. This encodes CSVRQGTAPSSPLHF.

Ten or more counts support this clonotype. CDR3 amino acids: CASSQGTSAAAHEQFF. As DNA, the CDR3 is TGTGCCAGCAGCCAAGGTACTAGCGCCGCCGCGCATGAGCAGTTCTTC. The chain links TRBV3-1 to TRBJ2-1, with 7 nucleotides matching TRBD2. After removal of 1 base from V and 8 bases from J, the junction contained 11 bases not matched to a gene. Germline V gene sequence: CDR1 LGHDT, CDR2 YNNKEL (reference sequence). The CDR3 contains 16 residues.

The chain joins TRBV5-6 to TRBJ2-7; D may be TRBD1 (6 bases). The germline V and J ends were trimmed by 2 bases and 5 bases, with 11 bases remaining between them. The CDR3 consists of 13 residues. Germline V gene data show CDR1 as SGHDT and CDR2 as YYEEEE. The CDR3 bases are TGTGCCAGCAGCTTAAGGGGGATCGACGAGCAGTACTTC. This gives the protein CASSLRGIDEQYF.

The chain is built from TRBV7-9 and TRBJ2-7, with D possibly being TRBD2 (6 bases). The CDR3 has 15 residues. CDR1 and CDR2 from the germline V gene are SEHNR and FQNEAQ (reference sequence). Trimming stripped 8 bases from V and 4 bases from J, with 21 bases between. CDR3 residues: CASETRVKGGYEQYF. CDR3 in DNA: TGTGCCAGCGAAACTCGGGTCAAGGGAGGATACGAGCAGTACTTC. The whole variable domain, remainder taken from reference TRBV7-9 and TRBJ2-7, is DTGVSQNPRHKITKRGQNVTFRCDPISEHNRLYWYRQTLGQGPEFLTYFQNEAQLEKSRLLSDRFSAERPKGSFSTLEIQRTEQGDSAMYLCASETRVKGGYEQYFGPGTRLTVT.

The table lists this clonotype with a few counts. The J gene is TRBJ2-1, the V gene TRBV5-6, with D uncertain. V was pared by 1 base and J by 8 bases, with 4 bases between. Germline assignment: CDR1 SGHDT and CDR2 YYEEEE. This CDR3 is built from 11 residues. The CDR3, as DNA: TGTGCCAGCAGCTTGAGGTATGAGCAGTTCTTC. Its translation is CASSLRYEQFF.

This clonotype was observed a handful of times. The chain joins TRBV20-1 to TRBJ2-3; 7 bases match TRBD2. V lost 7 bases and J lost 2; bases outside the gene matches: 6. The CDR3 has 13 amino acids. CDR1 is DFQATT and CDR2 is SNEGSKA in the germline V gene (reference sequence). The DNA of the CDR3 is TGCAGTGGTGGGAGCGGGAACACAGATACGCAGTATTTT. Encoded protein: CSGGSGNTDTQYF.

The V gene is TRBV24-1, the J gene TRBJ2-1; D remains unclear. This CDR3 has 14 amino acids. The V end was cut by 8 bases, the J end by 5 bases, with 15 bases between. From germline, CDR1 is KGHDR and CDR2 SFDVKD. The CDR3 DNA reads TGTGCCACCAAAGCCGGGCAGGTAAACAATGAGCAGTTCTTC. The encoded protein is CATKAGQVNNEQFF.

This clonotype was detected a few times. V gene TRBV2 combines with J gene TRBJ2-1; 12 positions match TRBD2. This CDR3 has 15 residues. Per germline, CDR1 SNHLY and CDR2 FYNNEI. Germline trimming cut 9 bases from V and 3 bases from J; bases unmatched to any gene: 6. The CDR3 reads CASRLAGDYYNEQFF. The CDR3 region has the DNA TGTGCCAGTAGACTAGCGGGAGATTACTACAATGAGCAGTTCTTC.

This clonotype has more than one count but fewer than ten. The rearrangement joins TRBV14 to TRBJ2-3; D tentatively fits TRBD1 or TRBD2 (5 bases each). Germline V gene sequence: CDR1 SGHDN, CDR2 FVKESK. The CDR3 loop spans 16 amino acids. Trimming left V 2 bases short and J 1 base short, with 13 bases between. This CDR3 reads CASSQLYGDGTDTQYF. The CDR3 nucleotides are TGTGCCAGCAGCCAACTATACGGGGACGGCACAGATACGCAGTATTTT.

The chain employs TRBV15 and TRBJ1-1; D is ambiguous. In germline, CDR1 is LNHNV, CDR2 YYDKDF (reference sequence). The CDR3 is made up of 15 amino acids. Trimming shortened V by 1 base and J by 3 bases, and 12 bases separated the two germline ends. The CDR3 protein is CATSRGARGDTEAFF. The CDR3 DNA reads as TGTGCCACCAGCAGAGGGGCTCGGGGTGACACTGAAGCTTTCTTT.